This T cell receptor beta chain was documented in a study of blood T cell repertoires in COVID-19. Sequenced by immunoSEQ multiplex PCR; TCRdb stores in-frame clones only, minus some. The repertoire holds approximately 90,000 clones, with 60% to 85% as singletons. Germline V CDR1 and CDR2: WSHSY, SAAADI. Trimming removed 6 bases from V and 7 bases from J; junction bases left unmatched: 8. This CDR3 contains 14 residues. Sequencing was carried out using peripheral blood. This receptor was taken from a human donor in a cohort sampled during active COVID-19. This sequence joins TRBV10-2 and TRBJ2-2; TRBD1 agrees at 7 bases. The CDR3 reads CASRRGLGNGELFF. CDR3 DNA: TGCGCCAGCAGGAGGGGGCTAGGAAACGGGGAGCTGTTTTTT.